This T cell receptor beta chain was obtained from a study of shared clonotypes between healthy human individuals. Study observations and caveats: Large sequencing depth failed to make sorted-subset sequencing complete, rarefaction showed.

With regard to this clone: What it recognizes is unknown.

Generated by immunoSEQ multiplex PCR, the TCRdb table keeps only in-frame clones and is missing some. The table has roughly 1 million clones, roughly 80% seen once. The V gene lost 2 bases and the J gene lost 6 bases, with 14 bases spanning the gap. Germline assignment: CDR1 GTSNPN and CDR2 SVGIG (reference sequence). This CDR3 comprises 13 residues. Material: memory CD4+ T cells sorted from blood. Subset here: CD45RA-negative fraction. The chain employs TRBV30 and TRBJ2-7; a weak D match, TRBD1 (5 bases). The sequence was obtained from a man aged 18 to 29 in good health. The chain's CDR3 is CAWSPVGAVEQYF. Here the CDR3 DNA reads TGTGCCTGGAGTCCCGTAGGGGCAGTCGAGCAGTACTTC.